A single sample is the source of the 18 T cell receptor beta chains below, sequenced in a study of cytomegalovirus exposure and HLA in healthy donors. Profiling relied on immunoSEQ multiplex PCR, and the TCRdb table lists in-frame clones only, not all of them. The table records around 100,000 clones, about 95% of them present only once. Sequences were obtained from PBMCs. The receptors were gathered from a woman aged 18-35 years in good health and CMV-seronegative.

This sequence joins TRBV19 and TRBJ2-3; TRBD1 matches at 9 bases. Germline CDR1 is LNHDA and CDR2 is SQIVND (reference sequence). The CDR3 is 16 amino acids. V shed 4 bases and J 2 bases; nucleotides not matched to a gene: 7. DNA of the CDR3: TGTGCCAGTAGTACCCCCCGGACAGGGGCCACAGATACGCAGTATTTT. This sequence encodes CASSTPRTGATDTQYF.

This clone was recorded once. V usage is TRBV7-2 and J usage is TRBJ1-2; 7 nucleotides match TRBD1. V lost 5 bases, J lost 4 bases, and 7 bases stayed unmatched. Germline V gene lookup returns CDR1 SGHTA and CDR2 FQGNSA. The CDR3 is made up of 14 amino acids. The DNA for the CDR3 is TGTGCCAGCAGCCCGGGGGACAGCCGCTATGGCTACACCTTC. Translating it yields CASSPGDSRYGYTF.

V usage is TRBV5-6 and J usage is TRBJ2-1; D is unresolved. This CDR3 has 18 amino acids. CDR1 and CDR2 from the germline V gene are SGHDT and YYEEEE. The V end was cut by 0 bases, the J end by 0 bases, with 16 bases between. The CDR3 region has the DNA TGTGCCAGCAGCTTGGACAGTGACGCACCGAACTCCTACAATGAGCAGTTCTTC. It specifies CASSLDSDAPNSYNEQFF.

The chain couples TRBV9 to TRBJ2-1, with 8 bases identical to TRBD2. Germline V gene sequence: CDR1 SGDLS, CDR2 YYNGEE. J was trimmed by 6 bases and V by 0 bases; bases with no gene match: 5. This CDR3 has 15 amino acids. The CDR3 loop is CASSVEGGGINEQFF. CDR3 DNA: TGTGCCAGCAGCGTAGAGGGCGGGGGGATCAATGAGCAGTTCTTC.

This chain joins TRBV7-6 and TRBJ2-2, with 10 bases aligning to TRBD1. Germline V CDR1 and CDR2: SGHVS, FNYEAQ. The CDR3 is 14 residues long. With 8 bases clipped from V and 4 bases from J, the junction kept 4 bases outside the gene matches. CDR3 region: CASLGTGVTGELFF. CDR3 coding DNA: TGTGCCAGCTTAGGGACAGGGGTCACCGGGGAGCTGTTTTTT. The whole variable domain, filled in from reference TRBV7-6 and TRBJ2-2, reads GAGVSQSPRYKVTKRGQDVALRCDPISGHVSLYWYRQALGQGPEFLTYFNYEAQQDKSGLPNDRFSAERPEGSISTLTIQRTEQRDSAMYRCASLGTGVTGELFFGEGSRLTVL.

Here the CDR3 reads CASSLGAAQETQYF. CDR3 nucleotide sequence: TGTGCCAGCAGCTTGGGAGCGGCGCAAGAGACCCAGTACTTC. The genes are TRBV7-8 and TRBJ2-5; D is perhaps TRBD2 (5 bases). The CDR3 has 14 amino acids. V was pared by 3 bases and J by 2 bases, with 10 bases between. CDR1 SGHVS and CDR2 FQNEAQ come from the germline V gene.

Note on this clone: It is unclear where the CDR3 begins or ends on the DNA, so no DNA is shown, and the CDR3 is as TCRdb lists it. CDR3 sequence: CASRLVASGSSYEQYF. The genes are TRBV12-2 and TRBJ2-7; the table names TRBD2, a call not compared with the DNA. TRBV12-2 constitutes a pseudogene. The CDR3 is 16 residues long, ends included.

The chain uses TRBV4-1 and TRBJ2-1, with TRBD2 matching 14 bases. Germline CDR1 MGHRA, CDR2 YSYEKL. The CDR3 runs 15 residues. V gave up 3 bases and J gave up 6 bases; unmatched junction bases: 1. In DNA, the CDR3 is TGCGCCAGCAGCCAGACTAGCGGGGGGGGCAATGAGCAGTTCTTC. Translating it yields CASSQTSGGGNEQFF.

The chain carries TRBV28 and TRBJ1-1, with a weak D call TRBD1 (6 bases). Germline-derived CDR1 and CDR2 are MDHEN and SYDVKM. V lost 8 bases and J 4 bases, leaving 11 bases between the germline ends. The CDR3 spans 12 residues. The CDR3 loop is CASLQGITEAFF. The CDR3 region has the DNA TGTGCCAGCTTACAGGGAATCACTGAAGCTTTCTTT.

The chain is built from TRBV5-6 and TRBJ2-7; D may be TRBD2 (6 bases). This CDR3 has 18 amino acids. Germline V gene sequence: CDR1 SGHDT, CDR2 YYEEEE. Trimming removed 6 bases from V and 2 bases from J, with 27 bases in between. The CDR3 is CASTVLLFRDSRPYEQYF. As DNA, the CDR3 is TGTGCCAGCACCGTCTTGCTCTTCCGGGACTCCCGCCCCTACGAGCAGTACTTC.

This sequence joins TRBV6-4 and TRBJ2-3, with 12 bases aligning to TRBD2. The V and J ends lost 2 bases and 4 bases, in that order; junction bases with no gene match: 1. Germline V CDR1 and CDR2: MRHNA, SNTAGT. CDR3 length: 15 residues. CDR3 nucleotide sequence: TGTGCCAGCAGTGACGGACTAGCGGGGTCAGATACGCAGTATTTT. Encoded protein: CASSDGLAGSDTQYF.

This clone was picked up one time. The CDR3 loop reads CASSVGQGYTGNTIYF. CDR3 nucleotides: TGTGCCAGCAGCGTAGGGCAGGGCTATACTGGAAACACCATATATTTT. This sequence joins TRBV9 and TRBJ1-3; possibly TRBD1 for D (5 bases). CDR1 SGDLS and CDR2 YYNGEE come from the germline V gene. Trimming left V 0 bases short and J 2 bases short, with 12 bases between. CDR3 length: 16 residues. Drawing the rest from reference TRBV9 and TRBJ1-3, the complete variable domain is DSGVTQTPKHLITATGQRVTLRCSPRSGDLSVYWYQQSLDQGLQFLIQYYNGEERAKGNILERFSAQQFPDLHSELNLSSLELGDSALYFCASSVGQGYTGNTIYFGEGSWLTVV.

This chain joins TRBV15 and TRBJ2-6, with D perhaps TRBD2 (6 bases). CDR1 is LNHNV and CDR2 is YYDKDF in the germline V gene (reference sequence). The V end was cut by 7 bases, the J end by 1 base, with 14 bases between. This CDR3 comprises 16 residues. In DNA form, the CDR3 reads TGTGCCACCACCCCAGGAGGGTTATCTGGGGCCAACGTCCTGACTTTC. Translated, it gives CATTPGGLSGANVLTF. The full variable domain, with the rest looked up from reference TRBV15 and TRBJ2-6, is DAMVIQNPRYQVTQFGKPVTLSCSQTLNHNVMYWYQQKSSQAPKLLFHYYDKDFNNEADTPDNFQSRRPNTSFCFLDIRSPGLGDTAMYLCATTPGGLSGANVLTFGAGSRLTVL.

This chain joins TRBV9 and TRBJ2-6, with 9 bases lining up with TRBD1. CDR3 size: 16 residues. With V trimmed by 3 bases and J by 4 bases, 5 bases remained unmatched. Germline values: CDR1 SGDLS, CDR2 YYNGEE. The CDR3, as DNA: TGTGCCAGCAGCGGTGGGACAGGGACCGGGGCCAACGTCCTGACTTTC. Translated: CASSGGTGTGANVLTF.

The genes are TRBV9 and TRBJ1-1; TRBD1 matches 8 bases. In germline, CDR1 is SGDLS, CDR2 YYNGEE. V was clipped by 5 bases and J by 2 bases; unmatched bases: 5. The CDR3 spans 14 residues. CDR3 residues: CASSMTGENTEAFF. DNA of the CDR3: TGTGCCAGCAGTATGACAGGGGAAAACACTGAAGCTTTCTTT.

This chain connects TRBV30 to TRBJ2-5; 8 positions match TRBD1. Looked up from germline, CDR1 is GTSNPN and CDR2 is SVGIG (reference sequence). The CDR3 runs 13 residues. Trimming removed 1 base from V and 7 bases from J; junction bases left unmatched: 5. CDR3 region: CAWSDRGMGTQYF. CDR3 nucleotides: TGTGCCTGGAGTGACAGGGGGATGGGGACCCAGTACTTC.

The chain combines TRBV25-1 with TRBJ1-2; 7 bases map to TRBD1. V lost 4 bases, J lost 7 bases, and 15 bases stayed unmatched. Germline CDR1 reads MGHDK; CDR2 reads SYGVNS. The CDR3 totals 16 residues. The CDR3 sequence: CASSVIVGHRGIGYTF. The CDR3 bases are TGTGCCAGCAGTGTAATCGTAGGCCACAGGGGAATTGGCTACACCTTC.

V gene TRBV2 combines with J gene TRBJ2-1; TRBD1 might be the D (6 bases). V was trimmed by 9 bases and J by 2 bases, leaving 14 bases between them. Looked up from germline, CDR1 is SNHLY and CDR2 is FYNNEI. The CDR3 covers 14 residues. The CDR3 protein is CASIGQIPYNEQFF. CDR3 nucleotide sequence: TGTGCCAGTATTGGACAGATCCCCTACAATGAGCAGTTCTTC.